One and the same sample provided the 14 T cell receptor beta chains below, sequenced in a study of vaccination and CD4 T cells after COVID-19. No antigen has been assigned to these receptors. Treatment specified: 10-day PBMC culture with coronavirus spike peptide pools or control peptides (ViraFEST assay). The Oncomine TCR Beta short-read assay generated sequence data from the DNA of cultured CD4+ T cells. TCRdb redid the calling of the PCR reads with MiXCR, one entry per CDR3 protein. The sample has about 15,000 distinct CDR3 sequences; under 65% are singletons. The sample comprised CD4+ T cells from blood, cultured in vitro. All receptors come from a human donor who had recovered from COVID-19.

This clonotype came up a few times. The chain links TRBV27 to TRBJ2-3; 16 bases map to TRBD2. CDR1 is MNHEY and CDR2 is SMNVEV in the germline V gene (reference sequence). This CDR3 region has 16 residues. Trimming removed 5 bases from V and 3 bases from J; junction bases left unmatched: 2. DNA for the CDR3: TGTGCCAGCAGTACGGGACTAGCGGGAGGGACAGATACGCAGTATTTT. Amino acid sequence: CASSTGLAGGTDTQYF.

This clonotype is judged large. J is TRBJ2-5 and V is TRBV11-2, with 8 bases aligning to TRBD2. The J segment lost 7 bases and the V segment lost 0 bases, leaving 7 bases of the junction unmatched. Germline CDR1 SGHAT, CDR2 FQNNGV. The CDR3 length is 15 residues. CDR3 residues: CASSLDLRGVGTQYF. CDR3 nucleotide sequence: TGTGCCAGCAGCTTAGACCTGCGGGGGGTTGGGACCCAGTACTTC.

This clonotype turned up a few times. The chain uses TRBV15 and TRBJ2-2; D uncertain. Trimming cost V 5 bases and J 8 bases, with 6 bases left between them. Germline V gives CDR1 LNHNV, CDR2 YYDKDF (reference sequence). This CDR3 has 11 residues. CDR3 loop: CATSLGGELFF. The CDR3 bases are TGTGCCACCAGCCTAGGGGGGGAGCTGTTTTTT.

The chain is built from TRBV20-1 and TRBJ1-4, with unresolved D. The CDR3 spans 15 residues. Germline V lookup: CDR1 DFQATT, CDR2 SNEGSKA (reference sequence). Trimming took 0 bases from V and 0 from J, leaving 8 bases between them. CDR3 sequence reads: CSARDLIATNEKLFF. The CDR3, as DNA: TGCAGTGCTAGAGACCTCATCGCAACTAATGAAAAACTGTTTTTT.

Here the CDR3 reads CATSDFGFRGRSTDTQYF. As DNA, the CDR3 is TGTGCCACCAGTGATTTCGGGTTTCGGGGTCGGAGCACAGATACGCAGTATTTT. The V and J genes are TRBV24-1 and TRBJ2-3; D is possibly TRBD2 (5 bases). CDR1 is KGHDR, CDR2 SFDVKD, per germline. The CDR3 spans 18 residues. V was trimmed by 1 base and J by 0 bases, leaving 16 bases between them.

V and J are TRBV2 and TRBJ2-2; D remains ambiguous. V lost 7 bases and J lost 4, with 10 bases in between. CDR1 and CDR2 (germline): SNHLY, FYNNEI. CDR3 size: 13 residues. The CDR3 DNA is TGTGCCAGCAATATAGCTTTCACCGGGGAGCTGTTTTTT. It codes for CASNIAFTGELFF.

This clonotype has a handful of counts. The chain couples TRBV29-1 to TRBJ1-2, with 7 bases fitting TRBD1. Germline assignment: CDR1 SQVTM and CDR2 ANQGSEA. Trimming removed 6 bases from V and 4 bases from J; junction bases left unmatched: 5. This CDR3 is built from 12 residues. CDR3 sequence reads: CSVAGGPYGYTF. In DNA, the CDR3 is TGCAGCGTCGCAGGGGGACCCTATGGCTACACCTTC. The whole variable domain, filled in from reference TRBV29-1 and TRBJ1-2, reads SAVISQKPSRDICQRGTSLTIQCQVDSQVTMMFWYRQQPGQSLTLIATANQGSEATYESGFVIDKFPISRPNLTFSTLTVSNMSPEDSSIYLCSVAGGPYGYTFGSGTRLTVV.

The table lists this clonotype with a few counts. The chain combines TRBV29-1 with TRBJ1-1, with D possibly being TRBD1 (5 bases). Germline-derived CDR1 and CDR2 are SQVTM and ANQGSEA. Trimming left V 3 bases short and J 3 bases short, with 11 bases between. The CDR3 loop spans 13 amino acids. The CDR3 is CSVDLGRDTEAFF. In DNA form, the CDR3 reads TGCAGCGTTGACCTCGGCAGGGACACTGAAGCTTTCTTT.

Here the CDR3 reads CASSPGTGGTGELFF. CDR3 nucleotide sequence: TGTGCCAGCAGCCCCGGGACAGGGGGAACCGGGGAGCTGTTTTTT. V and J are TRBV7-2 and TRBJ2-2; 11 bases are a match to TRBD1. The CDR3 sequence is 15 residues long. The germline V gene has CDR1 SGHTA and CDR2 FQGNSA. The junction had 4 bases not matched to a gene; V was cut back by 5 bases and J by 5 bases.

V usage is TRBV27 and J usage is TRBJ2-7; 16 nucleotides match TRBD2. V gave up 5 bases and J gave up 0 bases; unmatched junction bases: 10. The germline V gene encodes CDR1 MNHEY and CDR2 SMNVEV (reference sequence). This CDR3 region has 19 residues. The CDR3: CASSHSGLAGGKNSYEQYF. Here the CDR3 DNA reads TGTGCCAGCAGTCACTCGGGACTAGCGGGAGGGAAAAACTCCTACGAGCAGTACTTC.

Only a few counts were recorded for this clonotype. Here the CDR3 reads CASSPDRGQGAFF. In DNA, the CDR3 is TGTGCCAGCAGTCCTGACAGGGGGCAGGGAGCTTTCTTT. This sequence joins TRBV6-1 and TRBJ1-1; 10 bases are shared with TRBD1. Trimming cost V 5 bases and J 10 bases; bases outside gene matches: 7. Germline lookup yields CDR1 MNHNS and CDR2 SASEGT. This CDR3 comprises 13 residues.

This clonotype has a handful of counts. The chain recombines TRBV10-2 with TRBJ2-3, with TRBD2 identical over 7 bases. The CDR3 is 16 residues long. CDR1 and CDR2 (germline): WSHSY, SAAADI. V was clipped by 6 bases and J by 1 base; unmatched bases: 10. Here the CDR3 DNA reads TGCGCCAGCAGGGGAGGGGTCGCTCTCGGCACAGATACGCAGTATTTT. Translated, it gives CASRGGVALGTDTQYF.

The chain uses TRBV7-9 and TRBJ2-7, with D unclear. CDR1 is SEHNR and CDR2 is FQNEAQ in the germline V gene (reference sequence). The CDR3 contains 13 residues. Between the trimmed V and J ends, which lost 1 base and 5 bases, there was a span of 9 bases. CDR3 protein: CASSLEGGDEQYF. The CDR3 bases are TGTGCCAGCAGCTTAGAAGGCGGAGACGAGCAGTACTTC.

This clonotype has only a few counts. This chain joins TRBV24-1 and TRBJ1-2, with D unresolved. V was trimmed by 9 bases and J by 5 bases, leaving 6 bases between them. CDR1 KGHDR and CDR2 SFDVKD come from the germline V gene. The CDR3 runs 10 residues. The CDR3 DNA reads TGTGCCACCTCTCATTATGGCTACACCTTC. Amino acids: CATSHYGYTF.